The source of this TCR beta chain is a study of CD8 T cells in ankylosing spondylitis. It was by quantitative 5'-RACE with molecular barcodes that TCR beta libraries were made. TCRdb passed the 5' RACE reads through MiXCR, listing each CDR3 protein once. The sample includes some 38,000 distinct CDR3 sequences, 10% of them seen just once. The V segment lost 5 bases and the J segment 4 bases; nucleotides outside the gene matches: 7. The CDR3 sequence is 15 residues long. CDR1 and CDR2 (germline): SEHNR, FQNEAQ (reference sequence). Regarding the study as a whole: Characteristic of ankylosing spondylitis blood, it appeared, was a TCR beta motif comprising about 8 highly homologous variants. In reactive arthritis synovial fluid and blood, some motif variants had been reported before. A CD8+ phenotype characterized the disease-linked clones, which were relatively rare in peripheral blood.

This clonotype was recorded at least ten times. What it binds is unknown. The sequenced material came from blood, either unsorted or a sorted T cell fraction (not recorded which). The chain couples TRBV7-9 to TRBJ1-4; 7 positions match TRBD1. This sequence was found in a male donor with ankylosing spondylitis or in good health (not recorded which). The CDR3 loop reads CASSPDRLDNEKLFF. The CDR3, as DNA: TGTGCCAGCAGCCCGGACAGGCTCGATAATGAAAAACTGTTTTTT.